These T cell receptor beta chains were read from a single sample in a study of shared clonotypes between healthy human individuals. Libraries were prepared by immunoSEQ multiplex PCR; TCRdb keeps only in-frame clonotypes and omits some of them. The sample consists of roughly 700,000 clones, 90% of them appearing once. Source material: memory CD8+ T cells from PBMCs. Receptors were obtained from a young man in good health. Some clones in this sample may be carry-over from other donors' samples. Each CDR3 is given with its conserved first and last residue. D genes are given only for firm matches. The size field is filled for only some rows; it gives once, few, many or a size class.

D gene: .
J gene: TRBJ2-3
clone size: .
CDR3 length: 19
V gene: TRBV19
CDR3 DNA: TGTGCCAGTAGTCCCGGGACTTCCCTCGCCGAGAGAGGACCAGATACGCAGTATTTT
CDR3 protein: CASSPGTSLAERGPDTQYF

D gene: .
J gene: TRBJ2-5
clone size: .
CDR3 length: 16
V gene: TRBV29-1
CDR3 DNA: TGCAGCGTTGAAGATCAGGCGGCGGGGATTCAAGAGACCCAGTACTTC
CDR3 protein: CSVEDQAAGIQETQYF

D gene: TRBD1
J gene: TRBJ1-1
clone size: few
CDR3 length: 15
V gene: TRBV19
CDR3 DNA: TGTGCCAGTAGTATAGGGGGACAGGCAAACACTGAAGCTTTCTTT
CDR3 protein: CASSIGGQANTEAFF

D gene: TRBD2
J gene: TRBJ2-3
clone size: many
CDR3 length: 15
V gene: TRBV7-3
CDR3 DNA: TGTGCCAGCAGCCGACTAGCGGGAGGAGAAGATACGCAGTATTTT
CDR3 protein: CASSRLAGGEDTQYF

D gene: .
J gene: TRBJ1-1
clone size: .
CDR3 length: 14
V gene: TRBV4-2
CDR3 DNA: TGTGCCAGCAGCCCTACGGAAAGGGGTACTGAAGCTTTCTTT
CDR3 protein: CASSPTERGTEAFF

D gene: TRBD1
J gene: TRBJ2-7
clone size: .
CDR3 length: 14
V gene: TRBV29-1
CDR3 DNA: TGCAGCGGTAGGACAGGGGGGGTCCAATACGAGCAGTACTTC
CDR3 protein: CSGRTGGVQYEQYF

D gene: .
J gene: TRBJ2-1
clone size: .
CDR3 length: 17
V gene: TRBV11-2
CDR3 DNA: TGTGCCAGCAGCTTACATGGTAAGGGCAGTCTCTACAATGAGCAGTTCTTC
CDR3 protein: CASSLHGKGSLYNEQFF

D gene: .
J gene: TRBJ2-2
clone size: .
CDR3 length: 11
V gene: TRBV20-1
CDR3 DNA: TGCAGCTGGAGGTACACCGGGGAGCTGTTTTTT
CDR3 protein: CSWRYTGELFF

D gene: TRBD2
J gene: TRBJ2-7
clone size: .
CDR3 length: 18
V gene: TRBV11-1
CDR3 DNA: TGTGCCAGCAGCAGAGACGACAGGGCGACTAGCGGATATTACGAGCAGTACTTC
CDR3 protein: CASSRDDRATSGYYEQYF

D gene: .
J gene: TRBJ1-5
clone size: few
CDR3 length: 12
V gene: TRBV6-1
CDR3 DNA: TGTGCCAGCAGTCATAGCAATCAGCCCCAGCATTTT
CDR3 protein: CASSHSNQPQHF

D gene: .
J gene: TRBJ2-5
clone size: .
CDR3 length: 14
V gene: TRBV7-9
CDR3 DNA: TGTGCCAGCAGCCATCCGCCGCGGCAAGAGACCCAGTACTTC
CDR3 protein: CASSHPPRQETQYF

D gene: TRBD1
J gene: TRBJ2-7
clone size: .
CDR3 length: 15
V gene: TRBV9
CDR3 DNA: TGTGCCAGCAGCGAAGGGACAGGCGCTACCTACGAGCAGTACTTC
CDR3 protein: CASSEGTGATYEQYF

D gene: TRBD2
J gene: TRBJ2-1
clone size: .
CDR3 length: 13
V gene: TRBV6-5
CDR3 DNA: TGTGCCAGCAGTTACTCGAGCGGGACTTCTCAGTTCTTC
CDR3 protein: CASSYSSGTSQFF

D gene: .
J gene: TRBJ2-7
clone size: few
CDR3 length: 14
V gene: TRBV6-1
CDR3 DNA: TGTGCCAGCACTCTGGGGGGGCCCTCCTACGAGCAGTACTTC
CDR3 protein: CASTLGGPSYEQYF

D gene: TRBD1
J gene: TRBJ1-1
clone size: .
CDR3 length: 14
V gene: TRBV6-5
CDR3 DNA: TGTGCCAGCAGCACCGGACAGGGAGGGACTGAAGCTTTCTTT
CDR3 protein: CASSTGQGGTEAFF

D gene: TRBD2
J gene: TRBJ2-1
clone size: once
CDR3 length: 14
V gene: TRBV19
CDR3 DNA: TGTGCCAGTAGGGGACTAGCGATGAGGAATGAGCAGTTCTTC
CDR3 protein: CASRGLAMRNEQFF